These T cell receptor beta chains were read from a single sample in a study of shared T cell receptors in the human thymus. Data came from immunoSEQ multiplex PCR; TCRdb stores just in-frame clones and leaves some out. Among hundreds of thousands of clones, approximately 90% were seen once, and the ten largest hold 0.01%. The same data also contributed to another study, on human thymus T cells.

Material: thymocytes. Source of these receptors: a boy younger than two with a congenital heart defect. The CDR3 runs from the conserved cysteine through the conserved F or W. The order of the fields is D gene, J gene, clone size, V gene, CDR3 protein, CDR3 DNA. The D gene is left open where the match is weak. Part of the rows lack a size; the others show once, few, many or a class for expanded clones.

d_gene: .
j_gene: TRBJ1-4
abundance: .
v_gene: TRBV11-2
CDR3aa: CASSPEGGGGANEKLFF
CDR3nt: TGTGCCAGCAGCCCCGAGGGGGGCGGGGGGGCTAATGAAAAACTGTTTTTT

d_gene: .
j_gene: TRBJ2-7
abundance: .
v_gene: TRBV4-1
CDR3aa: CASSQIAPGPGTGEQYF
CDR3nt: TGCGCCAGCAGCCAAATCGCCCCAGGGCCTGGGACTGGCGAGCAGTACTTC

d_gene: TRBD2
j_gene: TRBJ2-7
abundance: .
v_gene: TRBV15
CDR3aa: CATSRDGSGLASEQYF
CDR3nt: TGTGCCACCAGCAGAGATGGGTCAGGACTAGCCTCCGAGCAGTACTTC

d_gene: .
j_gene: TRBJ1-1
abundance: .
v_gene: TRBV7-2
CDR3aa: CASSPETDRNTEAFF
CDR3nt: TGTGCCAGCAGCCCCGAAACGGACAGAAACACTGAAGCTTTCTTT

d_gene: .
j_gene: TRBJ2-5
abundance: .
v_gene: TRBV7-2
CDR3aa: CASSFFKWDWEEETQYF
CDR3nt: TGTGCCAGCAGCTTCTTCAAATGGGACTGGGAGGAAGAGACCCAGTACTTC

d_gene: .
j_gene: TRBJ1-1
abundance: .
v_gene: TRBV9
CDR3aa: CASSAEDTPNTEAFF
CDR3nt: TGTGCCAGCAGCGCAGAGGACACCCCGAACACTGAAGCTTTCTTT

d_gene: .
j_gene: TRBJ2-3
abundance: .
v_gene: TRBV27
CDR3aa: CASSCRAASTDTQYF
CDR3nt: TGTGCCAGCAGTTGTCGAGCGGCTAGCACAGATACGCAGTATTTT

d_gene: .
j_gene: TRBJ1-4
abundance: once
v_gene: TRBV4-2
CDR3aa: CASSQVRVFTSTNEKLFF
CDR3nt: TGTGCCAGCAGCCAAGTCCGGGTTTTTACCTCAACTAATGAAAAACTGTTTTTT

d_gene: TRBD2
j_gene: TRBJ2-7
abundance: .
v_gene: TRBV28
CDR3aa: CASSSYTSGSGAYEQYF
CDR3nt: TGTGCCAGCAGTTCCTACACTAGCGGGAGTGGAGCTTACGAGCAGTACTTC

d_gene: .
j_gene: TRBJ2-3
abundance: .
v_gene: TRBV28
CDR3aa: CASSVGVSPPTDTQYF
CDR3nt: TGTGCCAGCAGTGTCGGGGTGAGCCCCCCCACAGATACGCAGTATTTT

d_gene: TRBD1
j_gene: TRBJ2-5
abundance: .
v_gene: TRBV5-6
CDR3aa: CASSFSGGQETQYF
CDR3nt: TGTGCCAGCAGCTTCTCAGGGGGCCAAGAGACCCAGTACTTC

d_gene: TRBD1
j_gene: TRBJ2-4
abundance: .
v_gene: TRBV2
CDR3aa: CASASRQGGAKNIQYF
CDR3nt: TGTGCCAGCGCGTCGAGACAGGGGGGAGCCAAAAACATTCAGTACTTC

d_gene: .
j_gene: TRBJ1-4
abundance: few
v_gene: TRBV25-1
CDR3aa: CASSGSNEKLFF
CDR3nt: TGTGCCAGCAGTGGGAGTAATGAAAAACTGTTTTTT

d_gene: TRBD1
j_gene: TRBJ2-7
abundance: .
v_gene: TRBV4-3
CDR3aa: CASAPGQNSYEQYF
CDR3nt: TGCGCCAGCGCTCCGGGACAGAACTCCTACGAGCAGTACTTC

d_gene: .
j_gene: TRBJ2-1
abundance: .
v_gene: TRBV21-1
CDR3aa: CASSRSGQEQFF
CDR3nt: TGTGCCAGCAGCAGATCGGGACAGGAGCAGTTCTTC

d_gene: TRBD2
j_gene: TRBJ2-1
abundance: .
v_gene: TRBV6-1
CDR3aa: CASSEEGRGEQFF
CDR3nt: TGTGCCAGCAGTGAAGAGGGGAGGGGTGAGCAGTTCTTC

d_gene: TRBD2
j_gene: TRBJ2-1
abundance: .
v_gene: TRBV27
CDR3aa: CASRPTGLAGSYSYNEQFF
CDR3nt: TGTGCCAGCAGACCCACCGGACTAGCGGGAAGCTACTCCTACAATGAGCAGTTCTTC

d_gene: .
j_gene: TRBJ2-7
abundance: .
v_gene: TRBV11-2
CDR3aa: CASSLDRGSGTSYEQYF
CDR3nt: TGTGCCAGCAGCTTAGATCGAGGTAGCGGAACCTCCTACGAGCAGTACTTC

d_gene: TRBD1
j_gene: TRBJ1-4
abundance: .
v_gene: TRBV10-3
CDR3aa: CAIRAGTGDEKLFF
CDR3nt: TGTGCCATCAGGGCCGGGACAGGGGATGAAAAACTGTTTTTT

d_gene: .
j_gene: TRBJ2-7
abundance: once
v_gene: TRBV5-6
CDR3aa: CASSHTPGYEQYF
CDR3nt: TGTGCCAGCAGCCATACCCCCGGCTACGAGCAGTACTTC

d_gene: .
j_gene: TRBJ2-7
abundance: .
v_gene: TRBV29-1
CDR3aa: CSVEDQGQGSHEQYF
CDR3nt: TGCAGCGTTGAAGATCAGGGCCAGGGAAGCCACGAGCAGTACTTC

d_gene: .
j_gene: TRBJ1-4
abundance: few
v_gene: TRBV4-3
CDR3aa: CASSPLKAAEKLFF
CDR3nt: TGCGCCAGCAGCCCCCTCAAGGCGGCTGAAAAACTGTTTTTT